These 19 T cell receptor beta chains were all obtained from the same sample, sequenced in a study of T cell changes during pregnancy in multiple sclerosis. Data came from immunoSEQ multiplex PCR; TCRdb stores just in-frame clones and leaves some out. The sample shows some 64,000 clones, about nine tenths of them seen only once. This sample comprised peripheral blood, obtained in the first trimester of pregnancy. These receptors all come from a female donor in good health, enrolled as a control in a pregnancy study.

The chain combines TRBV7-9 with TRBJ2-2; 12 bases are shared with TRBD2. The V and J ends lost 4 bases and 6 bases, in that order; junction bases with no gene match: 3. The CDR3 totals 15 residues. CDR1 SEHNR and CDR2 FQNEAQ come from the germline V gene (reference sequence). Written as DNA, the CDR3 is TGTGCCAGCAGCTACACTAGCGGGAGGTCCGGGGAGCTGTTTTTT. Translated, it gives CASSYTSGRSGELFF.

The chain uses TRBV6-1 and TRBJ1-2; 8 positions agree with TRBD1. V dropped 7 bases and J dropped 4; count of bases not matched to a gene: 5. There are 13 residues in the CDR3. Germline CDR1 and CDR2: MNHNS and SASEGT. In DNA form, the CDR3 reads TGTGCCAGCATTTCCGACAGGGGCTATGGCTACACCTTC. Translated, it gives CASISDRGYGYTF.

The chain has TRBV4-3 and TRBJ1-2; 9 positions match TRBD1. The germline V gene encodes CDR1 LGHNA and CDR2 YSLEER. The CDR3 has 17 residues. V shed 2 bases, J shed 4 bases, and the junction held 11 bases outside the gene matches. The CDR3 coding sequence is TGCGCCAGCAGCCAAACGAGACAGGGGGTATCCGTCTATGGCTACACCTTC. It codes for CASSQTRQGVSVYGYTF.

The chain combines TRBV6-5 with TRBJ1-1, with 7 bases aligning to TRBD1. J gave up 0 bases and V 2 bases, and 3 bases lay outside the gene matches. Germline V CDR1 and CDR2: MNHEY, SVGAGI. The CDR3 has 15 residues. The CDR3 sequence: CASSYAQGLNTEAFF. In nucleotides, the CDR3 is TGTGCCAGCAGTTACGCACAGGGGTTGAACACTGAAGCTTTCTTT.

The rearrangement joins TRBV6-5 to TRBJ2-5, with TRBD2 matching over 7 bases. Unmatched junction bases numbered 12, after V lost 6 bases and J lost 5 bases. From germline, CDR1 is MNHEY and CDR2 SVGAGI. CDR3 length equals 15 residues. CDR3 bases: TGTGCCAGCAGCGGCACTAGCGTCGGTCGGGAGACCCAGTACTTC. As protein: CASSGTSVGRETQYF.

The chain carries TRBV9 and TRBJ1-4; D uncertain. Between the trimmed V and J ends, which lost 4 bases and 3 bases, there was a span of 4 bases. The CDR3 spans 12 residues. Germline V CDR1 and CDR2: SGDLS, YYNGEE. CDR3 coding DNA: TGTGCCAGCAGCCCTCCTAATGAAAAACTGTTTTTT. Amino acids: CASSPPNEKLFF.

The chain couples TRBV7-2 to TRBJ2-3, with 11 nucleotides matching TRBD2. CDR3 size: 15 residues. The junction had 3 bases not matched to a gene; V was cut back by 5 bases and J by 2 bases. Germline-derived CDR1 and CDR2 are SGHTA and FQGNSA. CDR3 sequence: CASSPSGGPTDTQYF. The CDR3 DNA follows: TGTGCCAGCAGCCCTAGCGGGGGGCCCACAGATACGCAGTATTTT. Full variable domain (missing parts from reference TRBV7-2 and TRBJ2-3): GAGVSQSPSNKVTEKGKDVELRCDPISGHTALYWYRQSLGQGLEFLIYFQGNSAPDKSGLPSDRFSAERTGGSVSTLTIQRTQQEDSAVYLCASSPSGGPTDTQYFGPGTRLTVL.

The chain carries TRBV7-3 and TRBJ2-1; 8 bases are a match to TRBD2. V trimming: 7 bases; J trimming: 4 bases; junction bases outside the gene matches: 6. CDR1 is SGHTA, CDR2 FQGTGA, per germline. This CDR3 is 14 amino acids long. CDR3 loop: CASTPGGEYNEQFF. The CDR3 bases are TGTGCCAGCACTCCGGGGGGGGAATACAATGAGCAGTTCTTC.

This chain connects TRBV4-2 to TRBJ2-1; 7 nucleotides align to TRBD2. This CDR3 region has 17 residues. V dropped 0 bases and J dropped 9; count of bases not matched to a gene: 14. The germline V gene has CDR1 LGHNA and CDR2 YNFKEQ. The CDR3 is CASSQDQASGLRGEQFF. The CDR3, as DNA: TGTGCCAGCAGCCAAGATCAAGCTAGCGGTCTGCGGGGTGAGCAGTTCTTC.

This clone was observed once. The chain carries TRBV7-9 and TRBJ2-7; no clear D. Germline V lookup: CDR1 SEHNR, CDR2 FQNEAQ (reference sequence). Trimming pared 1 base from V and 3 bases from J, leaving 16 bases between. This CDR3 region has 16 residues. In DNA form, the CDR3 reads TGTGCCAGCAGCTTAGACTACGGAAACCTAATCTACGAGCAGTACTTC. It codes for CASSLDYGNLIYEQYF.

This chain uses TRBV7-8 with TRBJ2-1; TRBD1 might be the D (7 bases). Trimming left V 5 bases short and J 0 bases short, with 20 bases between. CDR3 length: 18 amino acids. Germline CDR1 is SGHVS and CDR2 is FQNEAQ. The CDR3 here is CASSPPGGGADSYNEQFF. The CDR3 DNA reads TGTGCCAGCAGCCCCCCAGGGGGAGGAGCGGACTCCTACAATGAGCAGTTCTTC.

The rearrangement joins TRBV27 to TRBJ1-5, with a tentative D call TRBD1 (5 bases). Germline CDR1 is MNHEY and CDR2 is SMNVEV (reference sequence). The germline V and J ends were trimmed by 5 bases and 3 bases, with 14 bases remaining between them. The CDR3 sequence is 15 residues long. The CDR3 reads CASSLGTALNQPQHF. The CDR3 DNA reads TGTGCCAGCAGTCTGGGGACTGCTCTCAATCAGCCCCAGCATTTT.

The rearrangement links TRBV5-6 to TRBJ2-7; D is uncertain. This CDR3 region has 12 residues. CDR1 SGHDT and CDR2 YYEEEE come from the germline V gene. The V end was cut by 4 bases, the J end by 3 bases, with 8 bases between. The CDR3 loop is CASSKLGYEQYF. Written as DNA, the CDR3 is TGTGCCAGCAGCAAGCTCGGCTACGAGCAGTACTTC.

The gene calls are TRBV6-1 and TRBJ2-2, with TRBD1 as a possible D gene (5 bases). The V end lost 3 bases, the J end lost 7 bases, and 12 bases lay between the germline ends. The CDR3 contains 14 residues. Germline V CDR1 and CDR2: MNHNS, SASEGT. The DNA of the CDR3 is TGTGCCAGCAGTGACAGGGCTGATAGCGGGGAGCTGTTTTTT. Its protein product is CASSDRADSGELFF.

The chain employs TRBV4-3 and TRBJ2-7, with D possibly matching TRBD1 (5 bases). Germline V CDR1 and CDR2: LGHNA, YSLEER. Trimming stripped 1 base from V and 0 bases from J, with 13 bases between. CDR3 length equals 16 residues. The CDR3 here is CASSQGTHLSSYEQYF. The CDR3 DNA reads TGCGCCAGCAGCCAAGGGACACACCTGAGCTCCTACGAGCAGTACTTC.

This clone was picked up one time. V usage is TRBV4-2 and J usage is TRBJ2-1; D might be TRBD1 (5 bases). Germline assignment: CDR1 LGHNA and CDR2 YNFKEQ. This CDR3 comprises 15 residues. The V end was cut by 1 base, the J end by 5 bases, with 12 bases between. CDR3 sequence reads: CASSQVGQGDNEQFF. In DNA, the CDR3 is TGTGCCAGCAGCCAAGTAGGACAAGGAGACAATGAGCAGTTCTTC.

The CDR3 nucleotides are TGTGCCAGCAGCCGGCGGATTACCAGCTCTGGGGCCAACGTCCTGACTTTC. It specifies CASSRRITSSGANVLTF. The chain combines TRBV5-8 with TRBJ2-6; D uncertain. Per germline, CDR1 SGHTS and CDR2 YDEGEE. Between the trimmed V and J ends, which lost 4 bases and 0 bases, there was a span of 14 bases. There are 17 residues in the CDR3.

The CDR3: CASSSLLAGEGEQFF. DNA for the CDR3: TGCGCCAGCAGCTCCCTACTAGCGGGAGAGGGAGAGCAGTTCTTC. The chain links TRBV5-1 to TRBJ2-1, with 11 bases that match TRBD2. Germline V gives CDR1 SGHRS, CDR2 YFSETQ. The CDR3 consists of 15 residues. After removal of 3 bases from V and 10 bases from J, the junction contained 9 bases not matched to a gene.

This clone was recorded once. V usage is TRBV7-9 and J usage is TRBJ2-7, with 9 bases lining up with TRBD1. The V and J ends lost 5 bases and 0 bases, in that order; junction bases with no gene match: 5. There are 15 residues in the CDR3. Germline loops: CDR1 SEHNR, CDR2 FQNEAQ (reference sequence). CDR3 sequence (DNA): TGTGCCAGCAGCGCACCGGGACAGGGCTCCTACGAGCAGTACTTC. This translates into CASSAPGQGSYEQYF.